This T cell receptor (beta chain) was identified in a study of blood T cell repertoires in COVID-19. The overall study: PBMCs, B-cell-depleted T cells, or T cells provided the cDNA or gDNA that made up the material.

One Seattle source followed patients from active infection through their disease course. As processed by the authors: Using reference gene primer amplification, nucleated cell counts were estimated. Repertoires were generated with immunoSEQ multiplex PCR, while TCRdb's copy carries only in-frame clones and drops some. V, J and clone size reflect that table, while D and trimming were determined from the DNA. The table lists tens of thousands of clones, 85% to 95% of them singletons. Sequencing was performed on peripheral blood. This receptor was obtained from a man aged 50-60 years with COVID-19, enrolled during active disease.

CDR3 residues: CASSHRQGSGELFF. In DNA, the CDR3 is TGTGCCAGCAGCCACAGACAGGGATCCGGGGAGCTGTTTTTT. V usage is TRBV27 and J usage is TRBJ2-2, with TRBD1 identical over 7 bases. Germline lookup yields CDR1 MNHEY and CDR2 SMNVEV (reference sequence). V was pared by 6 bases and J by 6 bases, with 7 bases of the junction left unmatched. The length of the CDR3 is 14 residues.